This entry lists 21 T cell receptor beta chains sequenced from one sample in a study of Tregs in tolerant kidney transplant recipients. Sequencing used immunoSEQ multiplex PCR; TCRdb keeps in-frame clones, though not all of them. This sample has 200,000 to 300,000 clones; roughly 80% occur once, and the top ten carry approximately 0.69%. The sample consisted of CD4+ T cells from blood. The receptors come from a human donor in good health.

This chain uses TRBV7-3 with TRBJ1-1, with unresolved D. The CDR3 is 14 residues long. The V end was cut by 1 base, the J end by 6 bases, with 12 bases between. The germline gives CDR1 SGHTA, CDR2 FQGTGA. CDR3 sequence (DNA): TGTGCCAGCAGCTTAAACGGGTTCACTGCTGAAGCTTTCTTT. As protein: CASSLNGFTAEAFF.

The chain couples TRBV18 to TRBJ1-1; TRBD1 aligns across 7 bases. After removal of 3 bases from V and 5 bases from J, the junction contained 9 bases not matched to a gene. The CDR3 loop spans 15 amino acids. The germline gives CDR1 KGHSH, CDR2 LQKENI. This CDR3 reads CASSPQGKGATEAFF. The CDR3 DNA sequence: TGTGCCAGCTCACCTCAGGGGAAGGGGGCAACTGAAGCTTTCTTT. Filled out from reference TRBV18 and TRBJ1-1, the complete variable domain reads NAGVMQNPRHLVRRRGQEARLRCSPMKGHSHVYWYRQLPEEGLKFMVYLQKENIIDESGMPKERFSAEFPKEGPSILRIQQVVRGDSAAYFCASSPQGKGATEAFFGQGTRLTVV.

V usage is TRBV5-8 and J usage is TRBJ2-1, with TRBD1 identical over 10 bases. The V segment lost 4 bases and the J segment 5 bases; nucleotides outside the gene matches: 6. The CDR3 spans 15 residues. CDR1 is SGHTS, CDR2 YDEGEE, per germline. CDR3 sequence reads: CASSRDRGPNNEQFF. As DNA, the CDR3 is TGTGCCAGCAGCCGAGACAGGGGGCCCAACAATGAGCAGTTCTTC. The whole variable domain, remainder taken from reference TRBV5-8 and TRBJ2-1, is EAGVTQSPTHLIKTRGQQATLRCSPISGHTSVYWYQQALGLGLQFLLWYDEGEERNRGNFPPRFSGRQFPNYSSELNVNALELEDSALYLCASSRDRGPNNEQFFGPGTRLTVL.

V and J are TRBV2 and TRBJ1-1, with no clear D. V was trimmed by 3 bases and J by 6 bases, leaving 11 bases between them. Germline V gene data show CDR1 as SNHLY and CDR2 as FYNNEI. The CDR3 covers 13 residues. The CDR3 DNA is TGTGCCAGCAGTGAGCTATGGCGCGCTGAAGCTTTCTTT. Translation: CASSELWRAEAFF. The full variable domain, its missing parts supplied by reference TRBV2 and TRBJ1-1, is EPEVTQTPSHQVTQMGQEVILRCVPISNHLYFYWYRQILGQKVEFLVSFYNNEISEKSEIFDDQFSVERPDGSNFTLKIRSTKLEDSAMYFCASSELWRAEAFFGQGTRLTVV.

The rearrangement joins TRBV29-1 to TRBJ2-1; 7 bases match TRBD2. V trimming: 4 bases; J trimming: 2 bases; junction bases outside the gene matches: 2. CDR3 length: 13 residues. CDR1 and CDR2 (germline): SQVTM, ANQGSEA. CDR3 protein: CSVGEGTYNEQFF. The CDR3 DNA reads TGCAGCGTTGGGGAGGGAACCTACAATGAGCAGTTCTTC.

As DNA, the CDR3 is TGTGCCAGCAGGACGGACAGACGTTACGAGCAGTACTTC. Protein sequence: CASRTDRRYEQYF. This rearrangement joins TRBV2 to TRBJ2-7; D is possibly TRBD1 (6 bases). The germline V gene has CDR1 SNHLY and CDR2 FYNNEI. The CDR3 runs 13 residues. V lost 6 bases to trimming and J lost 4 bases, with 13 bases between them. Drawing the rest from reference TRBV2 and TRBJ2-7, the complete variable domain is EPEVTQTPSHQVTQMGQEVILRCVPISNHLYFYWYRQILGQKVEFLVSFYNNEISEKSEIFDDQFSVERPDGSNFTLKIRSTKLEDSAMYFCASRTDRRYEQYFGPGTRLTVT.

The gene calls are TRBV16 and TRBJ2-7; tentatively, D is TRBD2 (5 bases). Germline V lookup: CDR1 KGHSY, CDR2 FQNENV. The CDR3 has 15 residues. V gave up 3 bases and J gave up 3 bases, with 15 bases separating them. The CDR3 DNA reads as TGTGCCAGCAGCCACGGTACGACCGGGAACTACGAGCAGTACTTC. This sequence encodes CASSHGTTGNYEQYF.

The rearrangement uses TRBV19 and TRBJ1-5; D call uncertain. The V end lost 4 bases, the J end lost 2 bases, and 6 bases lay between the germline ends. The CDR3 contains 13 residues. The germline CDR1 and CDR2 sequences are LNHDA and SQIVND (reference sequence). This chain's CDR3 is CASSSKGNQPQHF. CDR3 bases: TGTGCCAGTAGTAGCAAAGGCAATCAGCCCCAGCATTTT.

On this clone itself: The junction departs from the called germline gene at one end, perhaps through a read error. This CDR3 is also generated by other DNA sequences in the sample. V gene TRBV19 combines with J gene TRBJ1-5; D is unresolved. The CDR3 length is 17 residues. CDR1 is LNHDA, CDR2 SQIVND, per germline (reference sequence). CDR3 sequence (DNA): TGTGCCAGTAGTATAGGCGGCTTCTATGTCAGCAATCAGCCCCAGCATTTC. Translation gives CASSIGGFYVSNQPQHF. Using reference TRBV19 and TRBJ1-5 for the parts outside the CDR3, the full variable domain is DGGITQSPKYLFRKEGQNVTLSCEQNLNHDAMYWYRQDPGQGLRLIYYSQIVNDFQKGDIAEGYSVSREKKESFPLTVTSAQKNPTAFYLCASSIGGFYVSNQPQHFGDGTRLSIL.

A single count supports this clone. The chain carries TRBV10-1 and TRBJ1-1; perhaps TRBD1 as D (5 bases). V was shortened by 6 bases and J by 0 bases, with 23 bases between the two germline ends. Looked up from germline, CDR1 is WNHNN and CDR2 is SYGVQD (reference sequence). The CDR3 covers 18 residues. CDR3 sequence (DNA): TGCGCCAGCAGAAAAAGTAAAGGGGAGGCTGCAGTGAACACTGAAGCTTTCTTT. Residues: CASRKSKGEAAVNTEAFF.

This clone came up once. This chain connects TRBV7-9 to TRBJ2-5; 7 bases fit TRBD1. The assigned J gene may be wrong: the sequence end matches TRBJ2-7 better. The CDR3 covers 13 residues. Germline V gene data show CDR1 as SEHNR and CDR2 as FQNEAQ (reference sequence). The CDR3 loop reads CATLRRGLDEQYF. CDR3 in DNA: TGTGCCACTCTTAGAAGGGGGCTGGACGAGCAGTACTTC.

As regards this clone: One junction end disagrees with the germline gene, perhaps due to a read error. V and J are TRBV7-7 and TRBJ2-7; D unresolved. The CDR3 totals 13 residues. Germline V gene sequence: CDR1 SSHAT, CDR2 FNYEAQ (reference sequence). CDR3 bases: TGTGCTAGCAGCCCCGAGGTCTCCTACGAGCAGTACTTC. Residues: CASSPEVSYEQYF.

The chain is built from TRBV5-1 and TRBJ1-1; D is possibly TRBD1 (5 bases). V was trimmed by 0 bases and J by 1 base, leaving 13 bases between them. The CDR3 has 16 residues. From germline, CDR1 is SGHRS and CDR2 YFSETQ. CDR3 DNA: TGCGCCAGCAGCTTGGTGGGGTCCGGGGCGAACACTGAAGCTTTCTTT. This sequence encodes CASSLVGSGANTEAFF.

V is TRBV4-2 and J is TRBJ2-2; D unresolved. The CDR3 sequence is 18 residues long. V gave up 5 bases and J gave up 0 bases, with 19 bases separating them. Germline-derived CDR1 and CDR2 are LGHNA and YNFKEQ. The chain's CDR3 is CASSSRPEGWSNTGELFF. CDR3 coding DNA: TGTGCCAGCAGCTCCCGACCTGAAGGGTGGTCGAACACCGGGGAGCTGTTTTTT.

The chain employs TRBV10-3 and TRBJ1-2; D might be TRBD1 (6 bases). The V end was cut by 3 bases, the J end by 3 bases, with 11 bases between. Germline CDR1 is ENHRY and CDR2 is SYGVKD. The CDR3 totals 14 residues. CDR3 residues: CAISEQQGHYGYTF. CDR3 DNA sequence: TGTGCCATCAGTGAACAACAGGGACACTATGGCTACACCTTC.

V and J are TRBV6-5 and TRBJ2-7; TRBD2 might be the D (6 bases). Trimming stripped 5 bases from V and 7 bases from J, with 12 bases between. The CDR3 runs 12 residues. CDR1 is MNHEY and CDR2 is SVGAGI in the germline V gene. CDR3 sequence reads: CASSRMGGEQYF. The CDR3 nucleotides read TGTGCCAGCAGTCGGATGGGGGGAGAGCAGTACTTC.

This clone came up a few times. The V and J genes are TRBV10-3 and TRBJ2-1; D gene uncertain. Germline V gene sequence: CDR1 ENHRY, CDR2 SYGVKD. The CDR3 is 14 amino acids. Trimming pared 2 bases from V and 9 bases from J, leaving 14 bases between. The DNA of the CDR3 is TGTGCCATCAGTGAGGGTCGGACCACAAGTGAGCAGTTCTTC. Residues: CAISEGRTTSEQFF.

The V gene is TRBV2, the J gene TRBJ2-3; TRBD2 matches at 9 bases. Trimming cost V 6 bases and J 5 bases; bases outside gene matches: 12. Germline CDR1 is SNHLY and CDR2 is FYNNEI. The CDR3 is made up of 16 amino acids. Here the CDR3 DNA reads TGTGCCAGCAGGTATCTAGCGGGAATCTTGGGAGATACGCAGTATTTT. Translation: CASRYLAGILGDTQYF.

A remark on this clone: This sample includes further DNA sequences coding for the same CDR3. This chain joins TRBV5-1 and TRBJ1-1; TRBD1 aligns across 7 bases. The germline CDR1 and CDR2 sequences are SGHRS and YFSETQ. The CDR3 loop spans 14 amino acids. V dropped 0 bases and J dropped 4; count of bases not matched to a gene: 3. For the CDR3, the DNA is TGCGCCAGCAGCTTGGATGCAGGGGGCACTGAAGCTTTCTTT. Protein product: CASSLDAGGTEAFF.

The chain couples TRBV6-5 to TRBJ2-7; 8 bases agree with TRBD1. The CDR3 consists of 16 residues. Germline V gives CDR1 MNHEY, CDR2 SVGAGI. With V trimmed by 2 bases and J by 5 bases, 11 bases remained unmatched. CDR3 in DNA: TGTGCCAGCAGTTACGCCCGGACAGGGTCGCTCCACGAGCAGTACTTC. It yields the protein CASSYARTGSLHEQYF.

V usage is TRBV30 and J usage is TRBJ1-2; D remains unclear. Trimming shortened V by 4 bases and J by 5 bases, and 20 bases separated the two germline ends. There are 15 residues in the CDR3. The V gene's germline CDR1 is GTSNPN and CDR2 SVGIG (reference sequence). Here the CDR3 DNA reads TGTGCCTGGACCTCTTCACTACCCTTTCGGTATGGCTACACCTTC. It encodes CAWTSSLPFRYGYTF.